This T cell receptor (beta chain) was sequenced for a study of CD8 T cells in ankylosing spondylitis. General study results and limits: There was a TCR beta motif, made of several highly homologous variants, that appeared characteristic of ankylosing spondylitis blood. Reported data indicate significant enrichment of disease-linked clones within matched ankylosing spondylitis synovial fluid. Existing reports had already noted some motif variants in reactive arthritis synovial fluid and blood.

Making the TCR beta libraries involved quantitative 5'-RACE with molecular barcodes. TCRdb called the 5' RACE reads again in MiXCR, with one record for every CDR3 protein. This sample yields under 550,000 distinct CDR3 sequences, of which approximately 26% are seen a single time; about 0.89% belongs to the top ten. With regard to this clonotype: Its target is unknown.

V lost 7 bases and J lost 7; bases outside the gene matches: 12. The CDR3 is 14 residues long. The germline gives CDR1 DFQATT, CDR2 SNEGSKA (reference sequence). The receptor was derived from a male donor with ankylosing spondylitis. Sample: blood, either unsorted or a sorted T cell fraction (not recorded which). The genes are TRBV20-1 and TRBJ2-1, with 8 bases matching TRBD2. CDR3 loop: CSVPTAGVMNEQFF. In DNA form, the CDR3 reads TGCAGTGTTCCGACAGCGGGAGTAATGAATGAGCAGTTCTTC.